This T cell receptor beta chain was obtained from a study of blood T cell repertoires in COVID-19. Method: immunoSEQ multiplex PCR; TCRdb's copy keeps in-frame clones and lacks some. Among approximately 250,000 clones, more than 80% were seen once, and the ten largest hold roughly 3.9%. This clone has only one observation. This CDR3 spans 13 amino acids. Germline CDR1 is SGHRS and CDR2 is YFSETQ. V trimming: 4 bases; J trimming: 8 bases; junction bases outside the gene matches: 5. This clonotype was sampled from a woman aged 30 to 39 with acute COVID-19. V and J are TRBV5-1 and TRBJ2-1; the match to TRBD1 covers 8 bases. Source material: PBMCs or T cells enriched from blood (not recorded which). CDR3 protein: CASSPDRGDEQFF. The CDR3 coding sequence is TGCGCCAGCAGCCCCGACAGGGGCGATGAGCAGTTCTTC.